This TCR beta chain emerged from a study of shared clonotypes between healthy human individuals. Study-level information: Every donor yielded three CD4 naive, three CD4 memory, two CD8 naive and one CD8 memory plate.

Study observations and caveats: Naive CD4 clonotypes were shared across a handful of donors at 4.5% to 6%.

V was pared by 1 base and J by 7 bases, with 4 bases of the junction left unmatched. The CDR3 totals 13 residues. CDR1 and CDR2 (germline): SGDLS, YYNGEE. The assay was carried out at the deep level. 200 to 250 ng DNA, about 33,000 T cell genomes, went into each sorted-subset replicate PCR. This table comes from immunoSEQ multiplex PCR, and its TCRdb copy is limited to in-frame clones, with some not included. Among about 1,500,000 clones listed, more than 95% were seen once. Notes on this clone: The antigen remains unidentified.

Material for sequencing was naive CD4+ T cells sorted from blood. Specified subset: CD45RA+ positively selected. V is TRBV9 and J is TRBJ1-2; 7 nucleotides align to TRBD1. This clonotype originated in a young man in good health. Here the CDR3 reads CASSVPSGGGYTF. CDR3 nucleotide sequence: TGTGCCAGCAGCGTACCGTCAGGGGGTGGCTACACCTTC.